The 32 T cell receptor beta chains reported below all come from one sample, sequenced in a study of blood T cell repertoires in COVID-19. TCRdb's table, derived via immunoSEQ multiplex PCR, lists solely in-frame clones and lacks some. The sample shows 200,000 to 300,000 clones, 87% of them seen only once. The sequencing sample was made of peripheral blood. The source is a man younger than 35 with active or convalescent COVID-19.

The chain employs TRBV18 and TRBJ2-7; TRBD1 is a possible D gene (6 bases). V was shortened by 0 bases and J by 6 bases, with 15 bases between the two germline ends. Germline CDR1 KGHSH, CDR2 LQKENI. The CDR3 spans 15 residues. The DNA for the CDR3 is TGTGCCAGCTCACCACCATCACGTTCAGGGGTCGAGCAGTACTTC. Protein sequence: CASSPPSRSGVEQYF.

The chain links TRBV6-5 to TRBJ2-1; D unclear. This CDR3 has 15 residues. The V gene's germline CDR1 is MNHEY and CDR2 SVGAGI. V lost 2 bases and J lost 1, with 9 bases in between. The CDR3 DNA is TGTGCCAGCAGTTACGAGGCTTCATCCTACAATGAGCAGTTCTTC. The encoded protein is CASSYEASSYNEQFF.

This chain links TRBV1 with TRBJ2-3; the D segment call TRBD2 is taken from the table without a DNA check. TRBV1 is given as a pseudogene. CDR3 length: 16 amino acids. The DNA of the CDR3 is TGCACCAGCAGCCGGGAGCGGGGGGCCCTCACAGATACGCAGTATTTT. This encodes CTSSRERGALTDTQYF.

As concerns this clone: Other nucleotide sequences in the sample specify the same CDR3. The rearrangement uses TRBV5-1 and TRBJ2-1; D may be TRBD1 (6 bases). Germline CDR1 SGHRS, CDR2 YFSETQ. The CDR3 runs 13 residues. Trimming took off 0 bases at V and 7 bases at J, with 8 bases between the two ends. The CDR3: CASSLGGLNEQFF. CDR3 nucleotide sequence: TGCGCCAGCAGCTTGGGGGGGCTGAATGAGCAGTTCTTC.

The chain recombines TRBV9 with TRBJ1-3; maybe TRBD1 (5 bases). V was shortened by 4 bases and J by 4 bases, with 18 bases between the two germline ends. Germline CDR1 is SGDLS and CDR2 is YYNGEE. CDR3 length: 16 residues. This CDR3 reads CASSPSPGNGGNTIYF. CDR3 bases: TGTGCCAGCAGCCCCAGCCCAGGGAATGGCGGAAACACCATATATTTT.

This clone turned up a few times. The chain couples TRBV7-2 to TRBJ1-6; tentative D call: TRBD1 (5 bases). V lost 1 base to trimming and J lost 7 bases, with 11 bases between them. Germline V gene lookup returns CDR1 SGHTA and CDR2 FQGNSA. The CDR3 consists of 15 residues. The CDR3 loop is CASSLVGAANSPLHF. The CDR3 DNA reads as TGTGCCAGCAGCTTAGTTGGGGCAGCAAATTCACCCCTCCACTTT.

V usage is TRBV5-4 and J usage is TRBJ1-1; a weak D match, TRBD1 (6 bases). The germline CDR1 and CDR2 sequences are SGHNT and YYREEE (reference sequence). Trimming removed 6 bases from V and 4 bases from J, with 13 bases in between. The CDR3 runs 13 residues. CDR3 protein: CASTKDSVTEAFF. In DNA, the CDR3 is TGTGCCAGCACGAAGGACAGCGTCACTGAAGCTTTCTTT.

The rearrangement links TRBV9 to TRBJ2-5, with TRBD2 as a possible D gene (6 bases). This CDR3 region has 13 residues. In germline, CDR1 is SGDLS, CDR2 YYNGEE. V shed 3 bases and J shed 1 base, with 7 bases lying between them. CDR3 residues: CASSGDFQETQYF. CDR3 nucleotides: TGTGCCAGCAGCGGGGACTTCCAAGAGACCCAGTACTTC.

The chain's CDR3 is CASSYGGTYGYTF. The DNA for the CDR3 is TGTGCCAGCAGTTACGGGGGGACTTATGGCTACACCTTC. This chain links TRBV6-5 with TRBJ1-2; D might be TRBD1 (5 bases). Germline CDR1 is MNHEY and CDR2 is SVGAGI. CDR3 length equals 13 residues. The V end was cut by 2 bases, the J end by 5 bases, with 9 bases between.

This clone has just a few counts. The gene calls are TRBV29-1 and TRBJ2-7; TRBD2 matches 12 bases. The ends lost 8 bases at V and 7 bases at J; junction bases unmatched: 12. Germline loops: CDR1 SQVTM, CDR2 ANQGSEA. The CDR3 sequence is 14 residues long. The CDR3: CSFRTSGTTPEQYF. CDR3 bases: TGCAGCTTTCGGACTAGCGGGACCACCCCGGAGCAGTACTTC.

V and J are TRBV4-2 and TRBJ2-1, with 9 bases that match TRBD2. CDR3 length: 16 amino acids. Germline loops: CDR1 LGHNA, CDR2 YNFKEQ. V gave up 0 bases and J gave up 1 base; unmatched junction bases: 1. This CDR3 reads CASSQDLAGSYNEQFF. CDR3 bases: TGTGCCAGCAGCCAAGATCTAGCGGGATCCTACAATGAGCAGTTCTTC.

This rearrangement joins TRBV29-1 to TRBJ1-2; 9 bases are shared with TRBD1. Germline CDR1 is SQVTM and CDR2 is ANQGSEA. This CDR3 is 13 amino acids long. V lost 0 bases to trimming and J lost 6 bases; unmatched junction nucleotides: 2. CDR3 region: CSVEEGQGHGYTF. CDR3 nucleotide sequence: TGCAGCGTTGAAGAAGGACAGGGGCATGGCTACACCTTC.

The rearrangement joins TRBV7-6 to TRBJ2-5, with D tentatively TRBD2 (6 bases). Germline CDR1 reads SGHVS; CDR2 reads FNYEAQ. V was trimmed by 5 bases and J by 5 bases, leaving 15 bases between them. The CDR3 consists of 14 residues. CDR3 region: CASSLEGGSETQYF. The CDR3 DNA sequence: TGTGCCAGCAGCCTGGAGGGCGGGTCGGAGACCCAGTACTTC.

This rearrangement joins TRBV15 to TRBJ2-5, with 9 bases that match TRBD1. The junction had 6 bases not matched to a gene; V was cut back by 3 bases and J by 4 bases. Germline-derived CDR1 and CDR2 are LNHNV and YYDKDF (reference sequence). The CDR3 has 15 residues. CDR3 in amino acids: CATSSRQGEAETQYF. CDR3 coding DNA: TGTGCCACCAGCAGCCGACAGGGGGAGGCAGAGACCCAGTACTTC.

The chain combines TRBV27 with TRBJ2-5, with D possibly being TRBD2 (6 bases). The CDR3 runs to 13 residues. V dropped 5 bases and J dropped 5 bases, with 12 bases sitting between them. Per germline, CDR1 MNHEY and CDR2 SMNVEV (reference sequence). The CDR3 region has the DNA TGTGCCAGCAGTGCCTCGGAGGGGGAGACCCAGTACTTC. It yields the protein CASSASEGETQYF.

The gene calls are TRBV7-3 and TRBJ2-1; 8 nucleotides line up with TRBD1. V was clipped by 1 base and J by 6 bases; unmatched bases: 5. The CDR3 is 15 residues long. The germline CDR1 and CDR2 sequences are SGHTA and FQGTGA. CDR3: CASSLNRGMLNEQFF. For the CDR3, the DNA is TGTGCCAGCAGCTTAAACAGGGGGATGCTCAATGAGCAGTTCTTC. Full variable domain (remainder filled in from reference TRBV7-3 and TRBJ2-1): GAGVSQTPSNKVTEKGKYVELRCDPISGHTALYWYRQSLGQGPEFLIYFQGTGAADDSGLPNDRFFAVRPEGSVSTLKIQRTERGDSAVYLCASSLNRGMLNEQFFGPGTRLTVL.

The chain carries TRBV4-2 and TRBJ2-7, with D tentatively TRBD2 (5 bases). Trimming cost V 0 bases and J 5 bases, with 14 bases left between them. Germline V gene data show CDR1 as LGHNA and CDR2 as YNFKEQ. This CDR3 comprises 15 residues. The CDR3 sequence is CASSQEEREDHEQYF. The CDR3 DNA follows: TGTGCCAGCAGCCAAGAGGAGAGGGAAGACCACGAGCAGTACTTC.

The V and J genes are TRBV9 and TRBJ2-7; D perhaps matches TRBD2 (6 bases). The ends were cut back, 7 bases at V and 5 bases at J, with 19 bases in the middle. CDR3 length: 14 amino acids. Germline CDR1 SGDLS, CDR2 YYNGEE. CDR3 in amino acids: CASGRDSAPNEQYF. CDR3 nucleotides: TGTGCCAGCGGTAGGGACTCCGCCCCTAACGAGCAGTACTTC.

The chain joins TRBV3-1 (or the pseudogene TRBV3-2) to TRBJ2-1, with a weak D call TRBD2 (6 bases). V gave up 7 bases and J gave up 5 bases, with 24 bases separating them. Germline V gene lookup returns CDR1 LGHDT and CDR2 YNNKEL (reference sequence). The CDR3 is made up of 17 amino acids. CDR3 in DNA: TGTGCCAGCATCCCCATGAGCCGGGACGGAGGGCACAATGAGCAGTTCTTC. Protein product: CASIPMSRDGGHNEQFF.

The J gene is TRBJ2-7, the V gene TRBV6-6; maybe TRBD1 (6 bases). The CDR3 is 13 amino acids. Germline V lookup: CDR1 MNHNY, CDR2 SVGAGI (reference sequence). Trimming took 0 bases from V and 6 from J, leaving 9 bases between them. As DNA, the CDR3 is TGTGCCAGCAGTTACTCAGGACAGCGCGAGCAGTACTTC. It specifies CASSYSGQREQYF.

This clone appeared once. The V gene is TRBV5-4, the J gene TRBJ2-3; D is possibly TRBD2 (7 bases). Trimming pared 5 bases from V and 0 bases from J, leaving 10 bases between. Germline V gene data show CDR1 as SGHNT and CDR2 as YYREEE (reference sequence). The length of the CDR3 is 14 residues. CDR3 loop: CASRGGLSTDTQYF. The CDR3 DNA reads TGTGCCAGCAGGGGGGGGCTGAGCACAGATACGCAGTATTTT.

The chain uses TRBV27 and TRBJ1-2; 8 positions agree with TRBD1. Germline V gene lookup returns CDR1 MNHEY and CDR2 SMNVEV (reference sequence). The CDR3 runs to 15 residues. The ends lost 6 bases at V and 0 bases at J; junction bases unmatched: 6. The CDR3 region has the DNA TGTGCCAGCAGAGCTTACAGGGGGGCTAACTATGGCTACACCTTC. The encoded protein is CASRAYRGANYGYTF.

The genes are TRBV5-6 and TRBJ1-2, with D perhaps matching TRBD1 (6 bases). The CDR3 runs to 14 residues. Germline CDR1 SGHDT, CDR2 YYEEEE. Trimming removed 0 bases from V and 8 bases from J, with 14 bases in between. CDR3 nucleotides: TGTGCCAGCAGCTTGGGACAGGTTTCGACGGGCTACACCTTC. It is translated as CASSLGQVSTGYTF.

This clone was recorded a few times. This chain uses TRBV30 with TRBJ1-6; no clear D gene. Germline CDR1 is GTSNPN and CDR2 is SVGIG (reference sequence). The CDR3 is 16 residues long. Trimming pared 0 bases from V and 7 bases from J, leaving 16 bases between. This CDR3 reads CAWSVAPGSRNSPLHF. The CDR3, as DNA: TGTGCCTGGAGTGTCGCCCCCGGGTCGAGGAATTCACCCCTCCACTTT.

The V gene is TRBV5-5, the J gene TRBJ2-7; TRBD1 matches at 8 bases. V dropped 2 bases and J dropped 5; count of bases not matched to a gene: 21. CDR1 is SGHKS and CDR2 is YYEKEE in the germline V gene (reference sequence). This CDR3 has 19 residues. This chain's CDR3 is CASSFHRDRSSLGGDEQYF. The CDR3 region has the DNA TGTGCCAGCAGCTTTCACCGGGACAGGTCTTCTTTAGGGGGCGACGAGCAGTACTTC.

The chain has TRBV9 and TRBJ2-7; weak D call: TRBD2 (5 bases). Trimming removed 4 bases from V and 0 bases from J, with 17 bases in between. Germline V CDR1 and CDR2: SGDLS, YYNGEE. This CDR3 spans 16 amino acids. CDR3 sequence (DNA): TGTGCCAGCAGCCCCCGGGAATCGGTCCACTCCTACGAGCAGTACTTC. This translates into CASSPRESVHSYEQYF.

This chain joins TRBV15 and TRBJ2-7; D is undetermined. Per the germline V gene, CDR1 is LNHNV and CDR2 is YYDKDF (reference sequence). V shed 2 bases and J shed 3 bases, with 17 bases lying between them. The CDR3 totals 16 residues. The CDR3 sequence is CATSRSEGPQIYEQYF. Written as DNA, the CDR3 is TGTGCCACCAGCAGATCGGAAGGTCCACAGATCTACGAGCAGTACTTC.

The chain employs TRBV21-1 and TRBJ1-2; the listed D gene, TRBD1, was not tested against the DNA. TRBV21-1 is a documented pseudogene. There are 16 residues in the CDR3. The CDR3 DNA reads TGCAGGCTACTTAACAGGGCACACTCAGCTAACTATGGCTACACCTTC. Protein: CRLLNRAHSANYGYTF.

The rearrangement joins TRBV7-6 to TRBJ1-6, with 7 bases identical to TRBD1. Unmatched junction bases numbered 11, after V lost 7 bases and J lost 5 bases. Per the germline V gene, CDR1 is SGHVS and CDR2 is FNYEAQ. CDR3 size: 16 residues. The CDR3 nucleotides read TGTGCCAGCATGTTCCGGGACAGAAGAAATAATTCACCCCTCCACTTT. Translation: CASMFRDRRNNSPLHF.

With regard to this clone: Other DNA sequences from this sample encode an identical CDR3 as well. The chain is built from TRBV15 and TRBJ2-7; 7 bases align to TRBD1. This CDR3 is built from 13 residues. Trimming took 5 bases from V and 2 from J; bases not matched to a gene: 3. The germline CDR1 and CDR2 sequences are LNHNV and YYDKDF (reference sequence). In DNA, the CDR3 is TGTGCCACCAGCGGGGGACAGACCTACGAGCAGTACTTC. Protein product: CATSGGQTYEQYF.

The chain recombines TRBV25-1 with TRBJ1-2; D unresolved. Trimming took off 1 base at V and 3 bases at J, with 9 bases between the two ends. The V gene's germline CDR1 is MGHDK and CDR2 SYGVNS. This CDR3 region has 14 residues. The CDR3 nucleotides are TGTGCCAGCAGTGAATCGGAGTGGGACTATGGCTACACCTTC. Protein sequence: CASSESEWDYGYTF.

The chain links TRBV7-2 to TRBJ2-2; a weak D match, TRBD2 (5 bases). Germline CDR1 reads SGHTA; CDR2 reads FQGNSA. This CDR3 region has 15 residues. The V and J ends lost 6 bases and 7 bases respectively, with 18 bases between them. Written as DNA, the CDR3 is TGTGCCAGCAGACGAGAGGGCCTCAGTTTCGGGGAGCTGTTTTTT. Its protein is CASRREGLSFGELFF.